This TCR beta chain was identified in a study of T cell changes during pregnancy in multiple sclerosis. Germline V gene data show CDR1 as SGHNT and CDR2 as YYREEE (reference sequence). This CDR3 contains 18 residues. The trim removed 3 bases at V and 2 bases at J, leaving 8 bases unmatched. Here immunoSEQ multiplex PCR was the method, and the copy in TCRdb shows in-frame clones only, minus some. This repertoire shows 57,000 or so clones, about nine tenths found once; its top ten account for approximately 1.3%. This sequence joins TRBV5-4 and TRBJ2-2; TRBD2 matches 12 bases. The sequence was collected from a female donor with multiple sclerosis, enrolled in a pregnancy study. The sequencing used peripheral blood, collected in the second trimester of pregnancy. CDR3 bases: TGTGCCAGCAGCTCCAAACTAGCGGGGGGCCTTAACACCGGGGAGCTGTTTTTT. Translated: CASSSKLAGGLNTGELFF.